This T cell receptor beta chain was documented in a study of neoadjuvant anti-PD-1 for oral cavity cancer. Study overall: Non-progressing patients received a fourth nivolumab dose near day 43, then surgery on days 50-56. Study results and limitations: Only a few patients per response group were TCR-analyzed; validation needed.

This clone was observed a single time. As yet, its antigen is unknown. Six replicates per PBMC sample, mostly from 480 ng of genomic DNA. Assay: immunoSEQ multiplex PCR; the TCRdb copy retains only in-frame clones and omits some. The sample includes over 14,000 clones, about 64% of them seen just once. V lost 1 base and J 1 base, leaving 7 bases between the germline ends. The V gene's germline CDR1 is LNHNV and CDR2 YYDKDF (reference sequence). The CDR3 has 14 amino acids. The sequence was obtained from a person aged 35 to 85 with oral cavity squamous cell carcinoma. This specimen was PBMCs, taken before nivolumab (anti-PD-1) treatment. This chain uses TRBV15 with TRBJ1-1; D call uncertain. The CDR3 here is CATSRGRRNTEAFF. The CDR3, as DNA: TGTGCCACCAGCAGAGGGAGGAGGAACACTGAAGCTTTCTTT.